These T cell receptor beta chains were read from a single sample in a study of blood T cell repertoires in COVID-19. Measured with immunoSEQ multiplex PCR; TCRdb has only the in-frame clones, and not every one. The table records about 150,000 clones, over 65% of them present only once. The sample taken for sequencing was peripheral blood. The receptors were sampled from a middle-aged man with acute or convalescent COVID-19. CDR3s include the opening cysteine and the closing phenylalanine or tryptophan. The order of the fields is V gene, clone size, CDR3 protein. Size tells how often a clone was seen (once, few, many) or the class of an expanded clone, and some rows leave it out.

>TRBV19|-
CASKPPPPRDEKLFF
>TRBV5-6|-
CASSLDGRGPSSNQPQHF
>TRBV6-6|-
CASRQGIYETQYF
>TRBV24-1|many
CATSERDGDRGSETQYF
>TRBV5-6|-
CASTQVTGVTDTQYF
>TRBV5-6|once
CASSSSDRDEKLFF
>TRBV30|-
CAWSSNRGLEQYF
>TRBV5-1|-
CASSWGGPSDGYTF
>TRBV5-4|-
CASSSTGWTGELFF
>TRBV3-1/TRBV3-2|-
CASSRLGTENEKLFF
>TRBV4-1|few
CASSHAGSDYGYTF
>TRBV24-1|-
CATSDLGLGQPQHF
>TRBV6-5|-
CAHRGGAITEAFF
>TRBV11-3|-
CASSGGVGDTQYF
>TRBV6-5|-
CASSPTGINQPQHF
>TRBV7-9|-
CASSLGTVAWSPLHF
>TRBV19|-
CASRGTGGSYSNQPQHF
>TRBV5-1|-
CASRRLSGTGGGYEQYF
>TRBV2|-
CASSVPGGGTGELFF
>TRBV10-2|-
CASSTGGYNEQFF
>TRBV18|-
CASSRTGAQNTGELFF
>TRBV2|once
CARDREPSSYEQYF
>TRBV7-2|-
CASSLRRSETQYF
>TRBV7-8|-
CASSKEQSYGYTF
>TRBV6-5|-
CASSPPGGDYGYTF
>TRBV30|-
CAGGRGSYEQYF
>TRBV6-1|-
CASSDLIARGPLHF
>TRBV10-3|-
CAIPSGGTGILGYGYTF
>TRBV6-5|once
CASSLTSGGAETQYF
>TRBV7-6|-
CASSLAWRGGRGTQYF
>TRBV11-1|-
CASSLGPGSGANVLTF
>TRBV10-1|-
CASSEQDRDTGELFF
>TRBV7-2|-
CASSLGTSGNYNEQFF
>TRBV19|-
CASSTYGTDNTEAFF
>TRBV7-2|few
CASSLTGGSNYGYTF
>TRBV15|few
CATSRVANTGELFF
>TRBV5-1|-
CASSFGTGFISSYNSPLHF
>TRBV6-2/TRBV6-3|-
CASSWIQTLMNTEAFF
>TRBV7-9|-
CASSLSGPGASSYNSPLHF
>TRBV2|-
CASSEAVRGAGNEQFF